The present entry profiles one TCR beta chain with its context. The CDR3 is made up of 14 amino acids. Trimming cost V 5 bases and J 4 bases, with 14 bases left between them. Per germline, CDR1 MNHEY and CDR2 SVGEGT. The data were obtained in a study of blood T cell repertoires in COVID-19. Study background: Acute and convalescent COVID-19 samples came from the United States, Italy and Spain. The cDNA or gDNA used as material had been derived from T cells, B-cell-depleted T cells, or PBMCs.

As processed by the authors: Amplification of reference gene primers provided the estimated nucleated cell counts. Sequencing used immunoSEQ multiplex PCR; TCRdb keeps in-frame clones, though not all of them. V and J calls plus clone size are reproduced from that table; the DNA served to infer D and trimming. The repertoire includes tens of thousands of clones, more than 75% of them detected once, and about 65% sits in the top ten. This clonotype originated in a man aged 65-85 years with acute or convalescent COVID-19. The gene calls are TRBV6-2 or TRBV6-3 and TRBJ1-2; D possibly corresponds to TRBD1 (6 bases). The specimen sequenced was peripheral blood. CDR3 region: CASSASTGVYGYTF. DNA for the CDR3: TGTGCCAGCAGTGCCTCGACAGGAGTCTATGGCTACACCTTC.